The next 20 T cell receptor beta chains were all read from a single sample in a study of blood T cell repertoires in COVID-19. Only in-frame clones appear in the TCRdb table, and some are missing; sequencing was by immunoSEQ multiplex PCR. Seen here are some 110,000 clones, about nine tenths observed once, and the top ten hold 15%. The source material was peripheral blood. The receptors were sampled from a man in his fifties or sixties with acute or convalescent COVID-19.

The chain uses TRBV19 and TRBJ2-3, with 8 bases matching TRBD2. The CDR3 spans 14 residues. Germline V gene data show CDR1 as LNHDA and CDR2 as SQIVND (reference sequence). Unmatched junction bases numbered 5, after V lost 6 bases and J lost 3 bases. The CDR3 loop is CASRSGGLTDTQYF. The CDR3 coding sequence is TGTGCCAGTAGGTCGGGAGGGCTGACAGATACGCAGTATTTT. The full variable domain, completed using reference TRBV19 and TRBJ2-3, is DGGITQSPKYLFRKEGQNVTLSCEQNLNHDAMYWYRQDPGQGLRLIYYSQIVNDFQKGDIAEGYSVSREKKESFPLTVTSAQKNPTAFYLCASRSGGLTDTQYFGPGTRLTVL.

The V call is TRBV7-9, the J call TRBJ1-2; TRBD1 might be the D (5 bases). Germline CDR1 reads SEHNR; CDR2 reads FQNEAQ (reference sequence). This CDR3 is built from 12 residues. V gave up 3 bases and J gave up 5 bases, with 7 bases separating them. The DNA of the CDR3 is TGTGCCAGCAGCTTGGGGCGGTATGGCTACACCTTC. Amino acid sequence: CASSLGRYGYTF.

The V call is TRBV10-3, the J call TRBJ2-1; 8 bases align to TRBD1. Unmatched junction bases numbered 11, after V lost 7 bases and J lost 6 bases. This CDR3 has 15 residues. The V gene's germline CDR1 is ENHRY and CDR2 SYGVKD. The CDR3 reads CAITRSGTGPNEQFF. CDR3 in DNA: TGTGCCATCACCAGGAGTGGGACAGGACCCAATGAGCAGTTCTTC.

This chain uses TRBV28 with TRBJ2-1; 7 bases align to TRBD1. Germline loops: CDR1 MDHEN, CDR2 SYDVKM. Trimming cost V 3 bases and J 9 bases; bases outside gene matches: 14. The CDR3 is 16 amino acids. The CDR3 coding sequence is TGTGCCAGCAGTTTGGCGCGATCCCTCCCAGGGGGTGAGCAGTTCTTC. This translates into CASSLARSLPGGEQFF.

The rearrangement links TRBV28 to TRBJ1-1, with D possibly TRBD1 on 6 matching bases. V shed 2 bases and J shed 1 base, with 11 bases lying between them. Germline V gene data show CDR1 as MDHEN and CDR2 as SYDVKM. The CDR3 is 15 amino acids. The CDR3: CASSLPGQKNTEAFF. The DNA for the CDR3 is TGTGCCAGCAGTTTACCCGGACAGAAGAACACTGAAGCTTTCTTT.

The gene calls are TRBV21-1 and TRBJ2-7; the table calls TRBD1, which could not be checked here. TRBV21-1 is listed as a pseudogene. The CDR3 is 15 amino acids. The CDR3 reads CASRPFWGQLYEQYF. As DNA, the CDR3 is TGTGCCAGCAGGCCCTTTTGGGGACAGCTTTACGAGCAGTACTTC.

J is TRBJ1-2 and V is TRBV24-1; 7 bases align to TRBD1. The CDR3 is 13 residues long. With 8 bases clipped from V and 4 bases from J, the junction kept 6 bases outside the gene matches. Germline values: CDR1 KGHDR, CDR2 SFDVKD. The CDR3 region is CATNRGWGYGYTF. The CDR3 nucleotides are TGTGCCACCAACAGGGGCTGGGGCTATGGCTACACCTTC.

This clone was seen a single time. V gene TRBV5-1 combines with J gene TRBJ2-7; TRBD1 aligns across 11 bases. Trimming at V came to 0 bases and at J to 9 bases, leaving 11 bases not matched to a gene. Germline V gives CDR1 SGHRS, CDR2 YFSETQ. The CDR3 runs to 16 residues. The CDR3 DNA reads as TGCGCCAGCAGCTTGGCCCCCGGGACAGGGGGTATTGTGCAGTACTTC. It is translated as CASSLAPGTGGIVQYF.

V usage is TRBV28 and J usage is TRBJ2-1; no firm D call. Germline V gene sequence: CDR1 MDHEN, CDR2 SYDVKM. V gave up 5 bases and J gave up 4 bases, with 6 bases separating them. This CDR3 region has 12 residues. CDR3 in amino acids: CASSGRYNEQFF. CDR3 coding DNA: TGTGCCAGCAGTGGCAGGTACAATGAGCAGTTCTTC.

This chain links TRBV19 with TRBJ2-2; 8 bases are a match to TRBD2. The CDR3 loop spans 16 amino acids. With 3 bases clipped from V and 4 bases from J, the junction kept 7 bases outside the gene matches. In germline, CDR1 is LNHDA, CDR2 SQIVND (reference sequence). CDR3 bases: TGTGCCAGTAGTATTGCGCTACTAGCGGCCACCGGGGAGCTGTTTTTT. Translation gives CASSIALLAATGELFF.

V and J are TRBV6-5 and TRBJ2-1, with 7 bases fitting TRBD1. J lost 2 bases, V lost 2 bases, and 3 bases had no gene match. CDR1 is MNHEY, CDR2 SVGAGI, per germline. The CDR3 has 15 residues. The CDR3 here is CASSYRTGTYNEQFF. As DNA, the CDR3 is TGTGCCAGCAGTTACAGGACAGGCACCTACAATGAGCAGTTCTTC.

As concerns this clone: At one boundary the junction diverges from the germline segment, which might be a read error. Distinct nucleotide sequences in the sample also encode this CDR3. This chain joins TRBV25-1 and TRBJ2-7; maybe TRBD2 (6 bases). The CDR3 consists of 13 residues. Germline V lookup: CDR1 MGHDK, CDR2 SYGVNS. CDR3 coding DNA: TGTGCTAGCAGTGAATGGGGGGAATACGAGCAGTACTTC. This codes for CASSEWGEYEQYF.

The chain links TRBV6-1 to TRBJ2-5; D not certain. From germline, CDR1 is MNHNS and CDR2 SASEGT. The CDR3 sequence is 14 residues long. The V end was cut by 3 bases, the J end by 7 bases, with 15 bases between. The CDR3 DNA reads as TGTGCCAGCAGTGATGACTGGCTGGGTGGGACCCAGTACTTC. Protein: CASSDDWLGGTQYF.

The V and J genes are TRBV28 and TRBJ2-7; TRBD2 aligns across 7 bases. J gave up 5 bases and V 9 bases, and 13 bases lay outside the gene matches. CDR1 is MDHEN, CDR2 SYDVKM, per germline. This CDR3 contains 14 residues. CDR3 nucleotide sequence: TGTGCCAGTTTTCCTCCTGGGGGGGTAAACGAGCAGTACTTC. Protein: CASFPPGGVNEQYF.

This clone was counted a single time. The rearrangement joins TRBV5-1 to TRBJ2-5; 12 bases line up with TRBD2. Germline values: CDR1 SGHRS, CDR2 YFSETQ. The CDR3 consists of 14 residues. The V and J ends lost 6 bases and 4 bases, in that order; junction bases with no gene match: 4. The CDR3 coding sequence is TGCGCCAGCACCCTAGCGGGAGGGGGAGAGACCCAGTACTTC. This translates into CASTLAGGGETQYF.

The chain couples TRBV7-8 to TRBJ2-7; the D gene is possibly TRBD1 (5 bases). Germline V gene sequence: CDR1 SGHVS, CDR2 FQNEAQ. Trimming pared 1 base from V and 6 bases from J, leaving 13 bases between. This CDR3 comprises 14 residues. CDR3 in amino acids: CASSLGRQTGEQYF. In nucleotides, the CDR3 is TGTGCCAGCAGCTTAGGAAGACAGACGGGCGAGCAGTACTTC. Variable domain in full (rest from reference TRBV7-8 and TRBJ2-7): GAGVSQSPRYKVAKRGQDVALRCDPISGHVSLFWYQQALGQGPEFLTYFQNEAQLDKSGLPSDRFFAERPEGSVSTLKIQRTQQEDSAVYLCASSLGRQTGEQYFGPGTRLTVT.

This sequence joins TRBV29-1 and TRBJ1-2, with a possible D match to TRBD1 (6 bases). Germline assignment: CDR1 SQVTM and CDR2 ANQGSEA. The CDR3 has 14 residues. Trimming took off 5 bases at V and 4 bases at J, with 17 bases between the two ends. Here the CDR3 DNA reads TGCAGCGTTTCCCCCCCCGGGACATCCTATGGCTACACCTTC. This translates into CSVSPPGTSYGYTF.

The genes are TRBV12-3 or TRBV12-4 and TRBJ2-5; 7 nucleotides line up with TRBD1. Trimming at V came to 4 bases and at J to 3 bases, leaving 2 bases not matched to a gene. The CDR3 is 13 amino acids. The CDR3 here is CASSWTGEETQYF. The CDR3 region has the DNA TGTGCCAGCAGTTGGACAGGAGAAGAGACCCAGTACTTC.

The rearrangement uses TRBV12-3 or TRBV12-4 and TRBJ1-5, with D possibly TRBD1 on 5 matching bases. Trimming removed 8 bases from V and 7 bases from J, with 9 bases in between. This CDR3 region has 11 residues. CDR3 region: CASGRGQPQHF. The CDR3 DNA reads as TGTGCCAGCGGGAGGGGACAGCCCCAGCATTTT.

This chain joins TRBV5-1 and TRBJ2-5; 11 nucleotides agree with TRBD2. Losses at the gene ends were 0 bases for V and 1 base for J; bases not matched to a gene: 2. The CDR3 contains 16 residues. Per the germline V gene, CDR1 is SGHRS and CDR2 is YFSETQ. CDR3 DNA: TGCGCCAGCAGCTTGGCCCTAGCGGGAGGCCAAGAGACCCAGTACTTC. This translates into CASSLALAGGQETQYF. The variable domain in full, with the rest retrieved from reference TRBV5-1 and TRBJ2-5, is KAGVTQTPRYLIKTRGQQVTLSCSPISGHRSVSWYQQTPGQGLQFLFEYFSETQRNKGNFPGRFSGRQFSNSRSEMNVSTLELGDSALYLCASSLALAGGQETQYFGPGTRLLVL.